This TCR beta chain was identified during a study of PD-1 blockade in classical Hodgkin lymphoma. Time point given: cycle 4 day 1 (C4D1), after more than five weeks of nivolumab. Patients all relapsed after autologous stem cell transplantation, and there was variation in brentuximab vedotin exposure. Thawed PBMCs supplied CD8+ T cells via magnetic negative selection. Of note for this clone: Its antigen is undetermined.

The CDR3 has 15 amino acids. CDR1 and CDR2 from the germline V gene are MGHRA and YSYEKL. V lost 1 base and J 7 bases, leaving 14 bases between the germline ends. General study findings and limits: Reports indicated that newly diagnosed patients had lower baseline TCR diversity than healthy donors did. By C4D1 there was a significant rise in CD4+ TCR diversity but not in CD8+ TCR diversity.

The protocol was immunoSEQ multiplex PCR, while the TCRdb copy is restricted to in-frame clones and leaves out a portion. The sample carries about 2,500 clones, 61% recorded once. The chain couples TRBV4-1 to TRBJ1-5; D might be TRBD1 (5 bases). Sequencing was performed on CD8+ T cells from blood, taken before the fourth cycle of nivolumab. This clonotype originated in a human donor with classical Hodgkin lymphoma. The CDR3 sequence: CASSQVGDYKQPQHF. The CDR3 DNA follows: TGCGCCAGCAGCCAAGTGGGGGATTACAAACAGCCCCAGCATTTT.